The 5 T cell receptor beta chains below come from one sample, sequenced in a study of blood T cell repertoires in COVID-19. The protocol was immunoSEQ multiplex PCR, while the TCRdb copy is restricted to in-frame clones and leaves out a portion. The data hold about 300,000 clones, with 85% observed a single time. Sequenced: PBMCs or T cells enriched from blood (not recorded which). Source of these receptors: a woman younger than 45 who had been exposed to COVID-19.

The chain combines TRBV27 with TRBJ1-1; the match to TRBD1 covers 9 bases. The CDR3 loop spans 13 amino acids. CDR1 and CDR2 from the germline V gene are MNHEY and SMNVEV (reference sequence). Unmatched junction bases numbered 11, after V lost 8 bases and J lost 10 bases. The CDR3 protein is CASRNWDRARAFF. In DNA form, the CDR3 reads TGTGCCAGCCGTAATTGGGACAGGGCTAGAGCTTTCTTT.

The chain couples TRBV7-8 to TRBJ1-6; 11 nucleotides line up with TRBD1. CDR3 size: 15 residues. V was clipped by 4 bases and J by 7 bases; unmatched bases: 3. Germline V CDR1 and CDR2: SGHVS, FQNEAQ. CDR3 region: CASSWDRGGNSPLHF. CDR3 sequence (DNA): TGTGCCAGCAGCTGGGACAGGGGGGGAAATTCACCCCTCCACTTT.

In DNA, the CDR3 is TGTGCCAGCAGCTTAGGATACGGGAATCAGCCCCAGCATTTT. Protein sequence: CASSLGYGNQPQHF. The gene calls are TRBV5-4 and TRBJ1-5; D not resolved. The CDR3 totals 14 residues. Germline-derived CDR1 and CDR2 are SGHNT and YYREEE (reference sequence). V shed 2 bases and J shed 4 bases, with 10 bases lying between them.

This chain connects TRBV11-2 to TRBJ2-7; a weak D match, TRBD2 (5 bases). The germline CDR1 and CDR2 sequences are SGHAT and FQNNGV. V lost 1 base to trimming and J lost 1 base, with 14 bases between them. The CDR3 sequence is 16 residues long. CDR3 loop: CASSLGRRPGSYEQYF. CDR3 nucleotides: TGTGCCAGCAGCTTAGGCAGGAGGCCCGGGTCCTACGAGCAGTACTTC.

This clone turned up a few times. The chain is built from TRBV11-2 and TRBJ2-1; a possible D gene is TRBD1 (5 bases). CDR1 is SGHAT, CDR2 FQNNGV, per germline. V was trimmed by 5 bases and J by 6 bases, leaving 11 bases between them. This CDR3 contains 13 residues. The CDR3 protein is CASSRTPFNEQFF. CDR3 sequence (DNA): TGTGCCAGCAGCCGGACACCATTCAATGAGCAGTTCTTC.